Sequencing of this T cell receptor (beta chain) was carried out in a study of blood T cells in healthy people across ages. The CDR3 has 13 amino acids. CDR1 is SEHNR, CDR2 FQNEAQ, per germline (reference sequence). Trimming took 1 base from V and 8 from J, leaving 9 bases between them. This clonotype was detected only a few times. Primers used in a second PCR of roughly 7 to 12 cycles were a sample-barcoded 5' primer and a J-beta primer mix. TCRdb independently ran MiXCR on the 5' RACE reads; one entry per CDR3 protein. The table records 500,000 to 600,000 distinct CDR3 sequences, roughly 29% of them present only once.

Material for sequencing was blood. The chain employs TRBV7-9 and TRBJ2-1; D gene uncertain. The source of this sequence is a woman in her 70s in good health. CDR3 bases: TGTGCCAGCAGCTTAGTAAGCACACATGAGCAGTTCTTC. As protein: CASSLVSTHEQFF.